This TCR beta chain was observed in a study of OX40 agonist ivuxolimab in advanced cancers. Study-wide background: Three individuals attained partial responses, comprising one hepatocellular carcinoma case and two cutaneous melanoma cases.

Germline assignment: CDR1 MRHNA and CDR2 SNTAGT. The CDR3 covers 13 residues. V lost 8 bases and J lost 5, with 15 bases in between. Here immunoSEQ multiplex PCR was the method, and the copy in TCRdb shows in-frame clones only, minus some. Of tens of thousands of clones in the sample, about 90% are singletons; the top ten hold around half. The rearrangement links TRBV6-4 to TRBJ2-5; D is unresolved. The specimen comprised CD4+ or CD8+ T cells sorted from blood, sampled in a trial of the OX40 agonist ivuxolimab. The TCR was taken from an adult with an advanced solid tumor such as melanoma, head and neck, liver or kidney cancer. The CDR3 DNA reads as TGTGCCAGCTCTGTCCTCATTGGGGAGACCCAGTACTTC. Translation: CASSVLIGETQYF.